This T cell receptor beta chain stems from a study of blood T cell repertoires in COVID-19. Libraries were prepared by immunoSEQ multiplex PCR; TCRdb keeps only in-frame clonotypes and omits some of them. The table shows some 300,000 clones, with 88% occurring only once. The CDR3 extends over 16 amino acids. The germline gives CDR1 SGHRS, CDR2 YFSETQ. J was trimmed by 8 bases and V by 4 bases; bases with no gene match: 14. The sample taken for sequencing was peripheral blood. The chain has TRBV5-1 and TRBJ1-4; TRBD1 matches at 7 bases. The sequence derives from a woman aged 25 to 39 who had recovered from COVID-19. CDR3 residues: CASSGDPGQRGEKLFF. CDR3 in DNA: TGCGCCAGCAGCGGGGATCCGGGACAGCGTGGCGAAAAACTGTTTTTT.